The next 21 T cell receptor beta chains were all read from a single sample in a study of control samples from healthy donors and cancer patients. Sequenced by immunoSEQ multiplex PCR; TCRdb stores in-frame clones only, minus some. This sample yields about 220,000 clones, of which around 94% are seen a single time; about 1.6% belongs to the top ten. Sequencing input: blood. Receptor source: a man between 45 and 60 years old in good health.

The CDR3 reads CASRSGTVTEAFF. The CDR3 bases are TGTGCCAGCAGGTCCGGGACAGTCACTGAAGCTTTCTTT. This rearrangement joins TRBV28 to TRBJ1-1, with TRBD1 matching over 7 bases. V gave up 6 bases and J gave up 4 bases; unmatched junction bases: 5. The CDR3 covers 13 residues. CDR1 MDHEN and CDR2 SYDVKM come from the germline V gene.

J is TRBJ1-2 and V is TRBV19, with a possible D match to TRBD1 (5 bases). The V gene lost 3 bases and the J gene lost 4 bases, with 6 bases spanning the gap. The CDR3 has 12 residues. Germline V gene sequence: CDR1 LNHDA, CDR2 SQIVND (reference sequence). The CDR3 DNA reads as TGTGCCAGTAGTATGGGGGGCTATGGCTACACCTTC. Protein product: CASSMGGYGYTF.

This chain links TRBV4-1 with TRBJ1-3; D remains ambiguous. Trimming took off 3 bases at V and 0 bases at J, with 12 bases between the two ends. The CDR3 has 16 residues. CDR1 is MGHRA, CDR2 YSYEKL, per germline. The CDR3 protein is CASSHGRDLSGNTIYF. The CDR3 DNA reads TGCGCCAGCAGCCATGGAAGAGACCTCTCTGGAAACACCATATATTTT.

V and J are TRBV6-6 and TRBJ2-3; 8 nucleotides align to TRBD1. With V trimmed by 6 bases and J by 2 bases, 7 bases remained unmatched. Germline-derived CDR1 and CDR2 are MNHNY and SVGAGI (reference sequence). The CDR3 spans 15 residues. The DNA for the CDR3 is TGTGCCAGCAGGTCCGGGACAGGATACACAGATACGCAGTATTTT. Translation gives CASRSGTGYTDTQYF.

CDR3 sequence: CASSQRTATNEKLFF. DNA of the CDR3: TGTGCCAGCAGCCAACGGACCGCAACTAATGAAAAACTGTTTTTT. The V and J genes are TRBV3-1 (or the pseudogene TRBV3-2) and TRBJ1-4; D is unclear. CDR3 length: 15 residues. V lost 2 bases and J 0 bases, leaving 7 bases between the germline ends. Germline lookup yields CDR1 LGHDT and CDR2 YNNKEL (reference sequence).

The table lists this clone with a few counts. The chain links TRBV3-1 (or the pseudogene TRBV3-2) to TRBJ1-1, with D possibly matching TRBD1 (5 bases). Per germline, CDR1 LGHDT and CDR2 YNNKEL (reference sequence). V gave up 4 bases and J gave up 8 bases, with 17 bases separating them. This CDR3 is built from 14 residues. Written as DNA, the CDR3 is TGTGCCAGCAGCCCCCGGGACGGCCAACGAGAAGCTTTCTTT. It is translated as CASSPRDGQREAFF.

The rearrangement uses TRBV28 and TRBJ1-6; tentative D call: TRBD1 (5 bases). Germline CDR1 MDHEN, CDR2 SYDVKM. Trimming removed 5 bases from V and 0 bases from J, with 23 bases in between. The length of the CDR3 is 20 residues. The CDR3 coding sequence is TGTGCCAGCAGTCTACCTCGCTACCTGACAGCCAGCTCCTATAATTCACCCCTCCACTTT. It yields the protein CASSLPRYLTASSYNSPLHF.

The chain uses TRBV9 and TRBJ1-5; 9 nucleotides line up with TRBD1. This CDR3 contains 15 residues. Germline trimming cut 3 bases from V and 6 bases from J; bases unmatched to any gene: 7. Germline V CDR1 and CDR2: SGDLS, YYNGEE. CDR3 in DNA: TGTGCCAGCAGCGCGGGACAGGGTAATTTTCAGCCCCAGCATTTT. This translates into CASSAGQGNFQPQHF.

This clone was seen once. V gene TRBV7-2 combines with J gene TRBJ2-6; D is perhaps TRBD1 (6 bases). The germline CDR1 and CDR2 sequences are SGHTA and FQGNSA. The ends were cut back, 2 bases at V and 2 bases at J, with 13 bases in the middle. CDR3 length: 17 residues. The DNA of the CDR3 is TGTGCCAGCAGCTTATTTGGGGCAGGGGCTGGGGCCAACGTCCTGACTTTC. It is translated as CASSLFGAGAGANVLTF.

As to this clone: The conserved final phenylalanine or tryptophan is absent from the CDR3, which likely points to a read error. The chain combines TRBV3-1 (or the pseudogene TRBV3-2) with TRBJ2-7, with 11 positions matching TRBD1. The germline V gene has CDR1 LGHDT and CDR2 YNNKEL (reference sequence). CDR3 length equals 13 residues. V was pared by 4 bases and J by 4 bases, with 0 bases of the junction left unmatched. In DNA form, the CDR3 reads TGTGCCAGCAGCCGGGACAGGGGGTACGAGCAGTACCTC. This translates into CASSRDRGYEQYL.

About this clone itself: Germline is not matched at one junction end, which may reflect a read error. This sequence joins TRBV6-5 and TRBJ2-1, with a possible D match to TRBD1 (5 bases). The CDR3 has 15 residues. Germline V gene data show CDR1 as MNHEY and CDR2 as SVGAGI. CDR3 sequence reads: CASSYSQGSHNEQFF. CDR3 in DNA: TGTGCCAGCAGTTACTCCCAGGGCTCCCACAATGAGCAGTTCTTC.

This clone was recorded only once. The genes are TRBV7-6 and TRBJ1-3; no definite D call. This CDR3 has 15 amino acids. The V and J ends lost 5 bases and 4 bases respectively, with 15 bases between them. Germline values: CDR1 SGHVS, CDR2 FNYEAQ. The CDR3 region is CASSARPGSGNTIYF. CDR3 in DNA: TGTGCCAGCAGCGCTAGGCCGGGAAGCGGAAACACCATATATTTT. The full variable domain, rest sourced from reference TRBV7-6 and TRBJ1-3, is GAGVSQSPRYKVTKRGQDVALRCDPISGHVSLYWYRQALGQGPEFLTYFNYEAQQDKSGLPNDRFSAERPEGSISTLTIQRTEQRDSAMYRCASSARPGSGNTIYFGEGSWLTVV.

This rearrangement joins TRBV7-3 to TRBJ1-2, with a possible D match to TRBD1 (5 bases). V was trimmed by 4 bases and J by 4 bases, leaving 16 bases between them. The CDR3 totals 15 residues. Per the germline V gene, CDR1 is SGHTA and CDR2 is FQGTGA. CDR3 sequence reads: CASSSPPGTVYGYTF. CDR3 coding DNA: TGTGCCAGCAGCTCACCTCCGGGGACTGTCTATGGCTACACCTTC.

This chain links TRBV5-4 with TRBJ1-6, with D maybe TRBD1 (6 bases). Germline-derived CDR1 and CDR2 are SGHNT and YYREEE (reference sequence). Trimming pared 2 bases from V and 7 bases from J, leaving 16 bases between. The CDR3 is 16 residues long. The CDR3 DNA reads TGTGCCAGCAGCTTCTTACAGGGACTTCGGAATTCACCCCTCCACTTT. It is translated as CASSFLQGLRNSPLHF.

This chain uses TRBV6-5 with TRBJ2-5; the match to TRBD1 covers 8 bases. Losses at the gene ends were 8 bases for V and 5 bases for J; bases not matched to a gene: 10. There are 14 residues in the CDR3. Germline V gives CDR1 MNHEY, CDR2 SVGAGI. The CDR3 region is CASGGAGGRETQYF. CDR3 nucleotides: TGTGCCAGCGGAGGCGCAGGGGGCCGGGAGACCCAGTACTTC.

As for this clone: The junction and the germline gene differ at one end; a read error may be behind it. The CDR3 here is CASSPLGTGELFF. CDR3 in DNA: TGTGCTAGCAGCCCCCTAGGGACCGGGGAGCTGTTTTTT. The chain employs TRBV7-7 and TRBJ2-2; D unclear. Germline CDR1 reads SSHAT; CDR2 reads FNYEAQ (reference sequence). The CDR3 totals 13 residues.

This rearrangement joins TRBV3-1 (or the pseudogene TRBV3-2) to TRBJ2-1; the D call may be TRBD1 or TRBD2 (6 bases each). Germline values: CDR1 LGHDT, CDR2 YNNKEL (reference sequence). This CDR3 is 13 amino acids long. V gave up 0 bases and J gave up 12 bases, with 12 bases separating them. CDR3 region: CASSQDLRGRQFF. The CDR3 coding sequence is TGTGCCAGCAGCCAAGATCTACGGGGGCGGCAGTTCTTC.

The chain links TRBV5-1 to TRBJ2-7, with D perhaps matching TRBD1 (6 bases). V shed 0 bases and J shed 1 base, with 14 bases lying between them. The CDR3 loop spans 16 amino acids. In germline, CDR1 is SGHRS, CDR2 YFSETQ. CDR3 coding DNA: TGCGCCAGCAGCTTGGGATACCGGGACACTTCCTACGAGCAGTACTTC. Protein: CASSLGYRDTSYEQYF.

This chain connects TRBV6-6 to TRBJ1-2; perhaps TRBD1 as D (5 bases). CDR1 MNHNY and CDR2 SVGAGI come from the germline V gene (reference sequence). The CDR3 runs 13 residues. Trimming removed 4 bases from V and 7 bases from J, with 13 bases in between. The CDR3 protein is CASSWGEVGGYTF. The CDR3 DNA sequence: TGTGCCAGCAGTTGGGGGGAGGTCGGTGGCTACACCTTC.

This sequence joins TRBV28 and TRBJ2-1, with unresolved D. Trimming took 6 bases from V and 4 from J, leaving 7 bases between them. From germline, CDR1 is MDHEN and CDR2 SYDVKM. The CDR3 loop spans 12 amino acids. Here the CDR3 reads CASSLGYNEQFF. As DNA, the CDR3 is TGTGCCAGCAGCTTGGGTTACAATGAGCAGTTCTTC. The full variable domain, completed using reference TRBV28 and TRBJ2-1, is DVKVTQSSRYLVKRTGEKVFLECVQDMDHENMFWYRQDPGLGLRLIYFSYDVKMKEKGDIPEGYSVSREKKERFSLILESASTNQTSMYLCASSLGYNEQFFGPGTRLTVL.

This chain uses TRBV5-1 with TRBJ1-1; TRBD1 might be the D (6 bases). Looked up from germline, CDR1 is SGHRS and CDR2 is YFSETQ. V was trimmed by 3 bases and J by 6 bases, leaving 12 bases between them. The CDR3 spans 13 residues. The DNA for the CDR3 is TGCGCCAGCAGCTCACAGGGTCCGTCTGAAGCTTTCTTT. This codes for CASSSQGPSEAFF.